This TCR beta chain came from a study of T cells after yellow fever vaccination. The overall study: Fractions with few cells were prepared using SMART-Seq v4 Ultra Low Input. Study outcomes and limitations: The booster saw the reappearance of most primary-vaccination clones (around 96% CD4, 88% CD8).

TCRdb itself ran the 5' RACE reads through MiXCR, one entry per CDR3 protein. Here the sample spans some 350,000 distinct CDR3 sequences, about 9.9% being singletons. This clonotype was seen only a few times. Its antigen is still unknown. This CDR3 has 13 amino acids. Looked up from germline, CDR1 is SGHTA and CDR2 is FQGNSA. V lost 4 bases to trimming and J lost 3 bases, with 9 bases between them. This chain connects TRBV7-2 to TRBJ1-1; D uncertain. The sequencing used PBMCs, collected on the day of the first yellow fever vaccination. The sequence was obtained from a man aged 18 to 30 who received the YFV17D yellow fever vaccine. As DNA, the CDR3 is TGTGCCAGCAGCTATACAGCAGACACTGAAGCTTTCTTT. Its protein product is CASSYTADTEAFF.